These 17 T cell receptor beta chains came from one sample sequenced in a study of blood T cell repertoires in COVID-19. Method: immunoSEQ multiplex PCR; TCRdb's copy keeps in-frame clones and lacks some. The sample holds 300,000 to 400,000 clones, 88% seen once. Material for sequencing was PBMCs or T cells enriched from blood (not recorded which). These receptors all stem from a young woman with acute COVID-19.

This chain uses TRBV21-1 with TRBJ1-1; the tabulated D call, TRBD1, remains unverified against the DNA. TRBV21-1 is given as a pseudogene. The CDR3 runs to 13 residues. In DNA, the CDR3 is TGTGCCAGCAGCCCGGACAGGGGCACTGAAGCTTTCTTT. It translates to CASSPDRGTEAFF.

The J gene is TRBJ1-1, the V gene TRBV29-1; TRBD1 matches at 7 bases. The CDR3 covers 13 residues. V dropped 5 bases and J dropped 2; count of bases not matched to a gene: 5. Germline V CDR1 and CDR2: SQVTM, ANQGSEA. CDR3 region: CSVRQGFNTEAFF. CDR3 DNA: TGCAGCGTTCGACAGGGATTCAACACTGAAGCTTTCTTT. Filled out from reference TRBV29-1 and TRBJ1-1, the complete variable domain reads SAVISQKPSRDICQRGTSLTIQCQVDSQVTMMFWYRQQPGQSLTLIATANQGSEATYESGFVIDKFPISRPNLTFSTLTVSNMSPEDSSIYLCSVRQGFNTEAFFGQGTRLTVV.

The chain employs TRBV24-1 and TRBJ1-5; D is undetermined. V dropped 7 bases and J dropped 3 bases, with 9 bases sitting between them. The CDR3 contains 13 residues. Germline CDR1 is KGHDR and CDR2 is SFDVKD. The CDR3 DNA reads TGTGCCACCAGCGGGGAATTCAATCAGCCCCAGCATTTT. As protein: CATSGEFNQPQHF.

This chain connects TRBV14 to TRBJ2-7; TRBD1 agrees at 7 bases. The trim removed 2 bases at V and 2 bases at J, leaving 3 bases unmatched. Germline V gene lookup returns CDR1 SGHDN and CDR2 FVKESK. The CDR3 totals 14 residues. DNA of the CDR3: TGTGCCAGCAGCCAACCGGGACAGACCTACGAGCAGTACTTC. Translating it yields CASSQPGQTYEQYF. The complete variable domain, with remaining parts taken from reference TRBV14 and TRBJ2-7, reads EAGVTQFPSHSVIEKGQTVTLRCDPISGHDNLYWYRRVMGKEIKFLLHFVKESKQDESGMPNNRFLAERTGGTYSTLKVQPAELEDSGVYFCASSQPGQTYEQYFGPGTRLTVT.

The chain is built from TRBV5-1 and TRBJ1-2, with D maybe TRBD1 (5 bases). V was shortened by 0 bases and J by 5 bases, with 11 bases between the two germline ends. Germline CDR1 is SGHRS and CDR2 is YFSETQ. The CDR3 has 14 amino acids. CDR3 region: CASSLGQNLYGYTF. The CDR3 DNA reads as TGCGCCAGCAGCTTGGGACAGAACCTTTATGGCTACACCTTC.

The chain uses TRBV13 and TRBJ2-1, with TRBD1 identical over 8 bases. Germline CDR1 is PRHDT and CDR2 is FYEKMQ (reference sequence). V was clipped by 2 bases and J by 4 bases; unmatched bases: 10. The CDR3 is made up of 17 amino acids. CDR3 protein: CASSLLPDRELYNEQFF. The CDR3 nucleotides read TGTGCCAGCAGCTTACTTCCGGACAGGGAGTTATACAATGAGCAGTTCTTC.

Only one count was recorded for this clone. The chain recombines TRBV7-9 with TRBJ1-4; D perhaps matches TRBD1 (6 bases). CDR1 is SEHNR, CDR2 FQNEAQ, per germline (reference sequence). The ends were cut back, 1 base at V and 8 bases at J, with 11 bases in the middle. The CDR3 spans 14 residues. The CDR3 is CASSLVYREEKLFF. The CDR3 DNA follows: TGTGCCAGCAGCTTAGTCTACAGGGAGGAAAAACTGTTTTTT.

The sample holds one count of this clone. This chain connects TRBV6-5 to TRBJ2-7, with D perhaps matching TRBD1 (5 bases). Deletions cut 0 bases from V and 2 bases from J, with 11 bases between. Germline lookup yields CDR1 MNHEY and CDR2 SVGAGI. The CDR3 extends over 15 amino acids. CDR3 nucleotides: TGTGCCAGCAGTTACTCGGCAGGGCGGCCCTACGAGCAGTACTTC. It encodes CASSYSAGRPYEQYF.

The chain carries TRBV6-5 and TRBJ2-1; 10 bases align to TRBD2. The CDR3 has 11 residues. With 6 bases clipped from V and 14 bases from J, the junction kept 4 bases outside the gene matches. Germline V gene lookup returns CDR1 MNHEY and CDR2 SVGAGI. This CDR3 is CASRSGTSEFF. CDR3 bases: TGTGCCAGCAGATCCGGGACTAGCGAGTTCTTC.

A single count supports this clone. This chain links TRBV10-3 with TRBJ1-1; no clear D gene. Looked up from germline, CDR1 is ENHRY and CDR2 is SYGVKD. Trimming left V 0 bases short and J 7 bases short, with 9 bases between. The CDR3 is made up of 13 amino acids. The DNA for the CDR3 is TGTGCCATCAGTGAGTCGATCCCAGGTGAAGCTTTCTTT. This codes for CAISESIPGEAFF.

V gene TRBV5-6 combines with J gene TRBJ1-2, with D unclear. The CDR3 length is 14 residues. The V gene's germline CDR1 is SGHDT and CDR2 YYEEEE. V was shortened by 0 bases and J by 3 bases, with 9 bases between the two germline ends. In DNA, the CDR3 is TGTGCCAGCAGCTTGGGCGGAGACGACTATGGCTACACCTTC. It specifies CASSLGGDDYGYTF.

CDR3 sequence reads: CAISDLLQGEAFF. The CDR3 bases are TGTGCCATCAGTGACCTTCTCCAGGGTGAAGCTTTCTTT. The chain combines TRBV10-3 with TRBJ1-1, with TRBD1 as a possible D gene (5 bases). Germline CDR1 ENHRY, CDR2 SYGVKD. The CDR3 has 13 amino acids. V gave up 3 bases and J gave up 7 bases, with 12 bases separating them.

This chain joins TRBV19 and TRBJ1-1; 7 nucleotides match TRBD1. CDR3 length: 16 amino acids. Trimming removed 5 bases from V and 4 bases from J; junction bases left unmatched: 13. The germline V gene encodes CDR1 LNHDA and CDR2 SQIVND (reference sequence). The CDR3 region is CASSGGSGTVFTEAFF. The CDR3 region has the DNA TGTGCCAGTAGTGGAGGGTCGGGGACAGTGTTCACTGAAGCTTTCTTT.

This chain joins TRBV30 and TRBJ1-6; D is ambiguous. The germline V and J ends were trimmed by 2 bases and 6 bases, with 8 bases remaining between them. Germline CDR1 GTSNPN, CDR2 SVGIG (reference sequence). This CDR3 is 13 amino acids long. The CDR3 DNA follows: TGTGCCTGGAGTCAACAGCTTAATTCACCCCTCCACTTT. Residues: CAWSQQLNSPLHF.

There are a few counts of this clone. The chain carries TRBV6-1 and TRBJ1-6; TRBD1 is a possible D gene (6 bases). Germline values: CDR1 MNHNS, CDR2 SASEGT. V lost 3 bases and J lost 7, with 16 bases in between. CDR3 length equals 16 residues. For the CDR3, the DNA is TGTGCCAGCAGTGAGGCAAACAGGGCCAAGAATTCACCCCTCCACTTT. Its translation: CASSEANRAKNSPLHF.

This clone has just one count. The CDR3 sequence: CATSALASGPSTDTQYF. DNA of the CDR3: TGTGCCACCAGTGCCCTGGCTAGCGGGCCAAGCACAGATACGCAGTATTTT. The chain couples TRBV24-1 to TRBJ2-3, with 8 bases aligning to TRBD2. Unmatched junction bases numbered 9, after V lost 5 bases and J lost 0 bases. CDR1 is KGHDR, CDR2 SFDVKD, per germline. The CDR3 is 17 residues long.

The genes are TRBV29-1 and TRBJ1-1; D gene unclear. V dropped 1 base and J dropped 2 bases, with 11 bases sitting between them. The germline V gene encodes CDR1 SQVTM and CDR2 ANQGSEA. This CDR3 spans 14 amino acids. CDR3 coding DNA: TGCAGCGTTGAAGGTCTGGGCTATAACACTGAAGCTTTCTTT. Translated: CSVEGLGYNTEAFF.